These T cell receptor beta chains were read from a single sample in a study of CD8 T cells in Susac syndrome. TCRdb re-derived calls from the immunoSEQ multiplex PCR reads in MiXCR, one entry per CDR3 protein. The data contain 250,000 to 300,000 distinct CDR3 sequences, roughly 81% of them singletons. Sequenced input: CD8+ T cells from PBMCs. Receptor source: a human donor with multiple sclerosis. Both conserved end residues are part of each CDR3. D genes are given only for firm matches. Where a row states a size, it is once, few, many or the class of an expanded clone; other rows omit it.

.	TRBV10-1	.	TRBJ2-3	CASRDSVDPTDTQYF	TGCGCCAGCAGAGACAGTGTGGACCCCACAGATACGCAGTATTTT
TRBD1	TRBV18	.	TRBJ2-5	CASSPQQGAAETQYF	TGTGCCAGCTCACCACAACAGGGGGCGGCAGAGACCCAGTACTTC
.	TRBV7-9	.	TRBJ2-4	CASRGGRDIQYF	TGTGCCAGCAGAGGGGGGAGGGACATTCAGTACTTC
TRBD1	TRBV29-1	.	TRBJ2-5	CSAGRRQGIEAETQYF	TGCAGCGCGGGAAGAAGACAGGGGATAGAGGCTGAGACCCAGTACTTC
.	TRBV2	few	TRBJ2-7	CASNWRGRQYF	TGTGCCAGCAATTGGAGGGGAAGGCAGTACTTC
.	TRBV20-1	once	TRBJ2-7	CSARDRSTETYEQYF	TGCAGTGCTAGAGATCGAAGTACAGAGACCTACGAGCAGTACTTC
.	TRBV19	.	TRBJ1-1	CASSPRGRTEAFF	TGTGCCAGTAGTCCAAGAGGGAGGACTGAAGCTTTCTTT
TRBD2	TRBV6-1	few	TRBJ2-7	CASKFGLAETYEQYF	TGTGCCAGCAAGTTTGGACTAGCGGAAACCTACGAGCAGTACTTC
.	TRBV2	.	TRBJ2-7	CASLERTYEQYF	TGTGCCAGCCTCGAGCGGACCTACGAGCAGTACTTC
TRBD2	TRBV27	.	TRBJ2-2	CASSLSVASGSGTGELFF	TGTGCCAGCAGTTTATCGGTGGCTAGCGGGAGCGGCACCGGGGAGCTGTTTTTT
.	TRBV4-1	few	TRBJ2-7	CASSRDDHEQYF	TGCGCCAGCAGCCGGGACGATCACGAGCAGTACTTC
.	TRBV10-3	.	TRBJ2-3	CAILMLSTDTQYF	TGTGCCATTTTAATGCTTAGCACAGATACGCAGTATTTT
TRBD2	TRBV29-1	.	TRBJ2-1	CSHTGLEGGNEQFF	TGCAGCCACACGGGACTAGAGGGTGGGAATGAGCAGTTCTTC
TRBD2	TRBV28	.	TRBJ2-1	CASNSFWTSGSLPLVSYNEQFF	TGTGCCAGCAACTCTTTCTGGACTAGCGGGAGTCTTCCACTGGTCTCCTACAATGAGCAGTTCTTC
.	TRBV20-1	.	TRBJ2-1	CSATLPGEDEQFF	TGCAGTGCCACGCTACCGGGGGAGGATGAGCAGTTCTTC
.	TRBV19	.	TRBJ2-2	CAGTTNTGELFF	TGTGCCGGGACAACGAACACCGGGGAGCTGTTTTTT
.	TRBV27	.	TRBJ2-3	CASSWLNTDTQYF	TGTGCCAGCAGTTGGCTAAACACAGATACGCAGTATTTT
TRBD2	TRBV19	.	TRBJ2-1	CASSISRLAGAYNEQFF	TGTGCCAGTAGTATAAGTAGGCTAGCGGGAGCCTACAATGAGCAGTTCTTC
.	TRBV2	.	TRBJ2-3	CASLASMDTQYF	TGTGCCAGCCTGGCTTCTATGGATACGCAGTATTTT
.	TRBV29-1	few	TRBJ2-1	CSVESYNEQFF	TGCAGCGTTGAAAGCTACAATGAGCAGTTCTTC
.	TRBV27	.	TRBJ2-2	CATSPRSRRVAGELFF	TGTGCCACCTCACCCAGGAGCCGGAGGGTTGCCGGGGAGCTGTTTTTT
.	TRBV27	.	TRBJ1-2	CASSLGGMPYGYTF	TGTGCCAGCAGTTTAGGGGGGATGCCCTATGGCTACACCTTC
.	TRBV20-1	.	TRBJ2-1	CSAREWTESSYNEQFF	TGCAGTGCTAGAGAATGGACCGAGAGCTCCTACAATGAGCAGTTCTTC
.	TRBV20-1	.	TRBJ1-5	CSARLRWNQPQHF	TGCAGTGCTAGATTAAGATGGAATCAGCCCCAGCATTTT
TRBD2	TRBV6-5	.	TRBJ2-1	CASSYGLAGVDEQFF	TGTGCCAGCAGTTACGGGCTAGCGGGAGTCGATGAGCAGTTCTTC
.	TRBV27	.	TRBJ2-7	CASSPSDDYEQYF	TGTGCCAGCAGTCCATCGGACGACTACGAGCAGTACTTC
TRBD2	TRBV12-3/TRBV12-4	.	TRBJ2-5	CASSSRLARRETQYF	TGTGCCAGCAGTTCGAGACTAGCTAGGAGGGAGACCCAGTACTTC
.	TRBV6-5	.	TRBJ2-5	CASSLDYLGTQYF	TGTGCCAGCAGCCTGGACTATCTAGGGACCCAGTACTTC
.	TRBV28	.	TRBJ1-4	CASSMSATNEKLFF	TGTGCCAGCAGCATGAGCGCAACTAATGAAAAACTGTTTTTT
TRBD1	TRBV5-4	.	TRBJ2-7	CASSRPGQGNEQYF	TGTGCCAGCAGCCGGCCGGGACAGGGAAACGAGCAGTACTTC
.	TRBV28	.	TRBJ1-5	CASSPLKGPNQPQHF	TGTGCCAGCAGTCCCCTTAAAGGTCCCAATCAGCCCCAGCATTTT
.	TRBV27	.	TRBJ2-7	CASSLRASYEQYF	TGTGCCAGCAGCCTGAGAGCCTCCTACGAGCAGTACTTC
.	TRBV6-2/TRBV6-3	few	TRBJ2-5	CASSYKAEETQYF	TGTGCCAGCAGTTACAAGGCGGAAGAGACCCAGTACTTC
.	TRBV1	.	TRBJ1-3	CTSSRDWLSGNTIYF	TGCACCAGCAGCCGGGACTGGCTCTCTGGAAACACCATATATTTT
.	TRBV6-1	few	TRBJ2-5	CASSPGPGQGTQYF	TGTGCCAGCAGTCCCGGTCCGGGGCAAGGGACCCAGTACTTC
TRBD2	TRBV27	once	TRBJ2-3	CASSLVLAGGTDTQYF	TGTGCCAGCAGTCTTGTCCTAGCGGGAGGAACAGATACGCAGTATTTT
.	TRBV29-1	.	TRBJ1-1	CSADRFDTEAFF	TGCAGCGCCGACAGGTTTGACACTGAAGCTTTCTTT
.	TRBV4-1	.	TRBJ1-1	CASSPDRRLLNTEAFF	TGCGCCAGCAGCCCCGACAGGCGCTTGTTGAACACTGAAGCTTTCTTT
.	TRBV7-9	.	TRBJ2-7	CASSSRGVEQYF	TGTGCCAGCAGCTCCAGGGGAGTAGAGCAGTACTTC
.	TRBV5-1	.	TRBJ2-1	CASSPRAGRYNEQFF	TGCGCCAGCAGCCCTCGGGCGGGCCGCTACAATGAGCAGTTCTTC
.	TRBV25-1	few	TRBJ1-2	CASSGFGYTF	TGTGCCAGCAGTGGTTTCGGCTACACCTTC
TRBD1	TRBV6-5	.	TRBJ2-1	CASSYSITGVTYNEQFF	TGTGCCAGCAGTTACTCGATAACAGGGGTCACCTACAATGAGCAGTTCTTC
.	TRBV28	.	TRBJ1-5	CAIGHSNQPQHF	TGTGCAATTGGACATAGCAATCAGCCCCAGCATTTT
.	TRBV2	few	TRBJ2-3	CASSEAGGRSTDTQYF	TGTGCCAGCAGTGAAGCGGGGGGGCGCAGCACAGATACGCAGTATTTT
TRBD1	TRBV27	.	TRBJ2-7	CASSPGTGVGYEQYF	TGTGCCAGCAGTCCCGGGACAGGTGTTGGATACGAGCAGTACTTC
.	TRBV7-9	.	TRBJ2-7	CASSPRVGAYEQYF	TGTGCCAGCAGCCCCCGTGTGGGAGCCTACGAGCAGTACTTC
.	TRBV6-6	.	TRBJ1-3	CASNVDTAGNTIYF	TGTGCCAGCAACGTAGACACGGCTGGAAACACCATATATTTT
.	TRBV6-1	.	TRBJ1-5	CASRLRRDSNQPQHF	TGTGCCAGCCGCCTCCGGAGGGATAGCAATCAGCCCCAGCATTTT
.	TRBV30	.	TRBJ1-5	CAWSVNRGHHQPQHF	TGTGCCTGGAGTGTCAACCGGGGGCATCACCAGCCCCAGCATTTT
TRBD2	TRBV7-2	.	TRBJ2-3	CASSFRLAGRTDTQYF	TGTGCCAGCAGCTTCCGACTAGCGGGGCGCACAGATACGCAGTATTTT
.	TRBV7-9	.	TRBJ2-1	CASSTSGHEQFF	TGTGCCAGCAGCACATCCGGGCATGAGCAGTTCTTC
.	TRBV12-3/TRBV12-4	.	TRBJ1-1	CASSYGFEAFF	TGTGCCAGCAGCTACGGATTTGAAGCTTTCTTT
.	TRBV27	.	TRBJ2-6	CASSFTGRTGANVLTF	TGTGCCAGCAGTTTTACAGGGAGGACTGGGGCCAACGTCCTGACTTTC